The entry that follows covers one T cell receptor beta chain sequence. Its antigen is undetermined. The data were taken from a study of spatial heterogeneity in lung cancer. Whole-study context: More beta-chain than alpha-chain sequences were consistently detected. Points from the study as a whole: Among blood samples, ubiquitous expanded tumor TCRs appeared more at resection than at follow-up.

Time point: sample taken at primary tumor resection. No cells were sorted before sequencing. The whole RNA sequenced was extracted from tumor, nontumor lung or frozen PBMC. The donor population consisted of more than 55 patients with untreated, early-stage non-small cell lung cancer. The V gene's germline CDR1 is SGHRS and CDR2 YFSETQ. Between the trimmed V and J ends, which lost 4 bases and 0 bases, there was a span of 14 bases. This CDR3 is built from 16 residues. In the library, each TCR cDNA molecule bore its own unique molecular identifier. TCRdb reanalysed the 5' RACE reads using MiXCR and keeps one entry per CDR3 protein. Among 85,000 to 100,000 distinct CDR3 sequences, around 12% were seen once, and the ten largest hold roughly 39%.

The receptor's source is a male donor with early-stage non-small cell lung cancer. This chain links TRBV5-1 with TRBJ2-1; no clear D gene. The sequencing here drew on PBMCs, taken at surgery. The CDR3 DNA is TGCGCCAGCAGCCCCAAACCACAAACCTCCTACAATGAGCAGTTCTTC. It codes for CASSPKPQTSYNEQFF.